The clone carrying this T cell receptor beta chain was recorded a few times. Its antigen is as yet unknown. With 1 base removed from V and 4 bases from J, the gap between germline ends came to 9 bases. CDR3 length: 14 residues. Germline V lookup: CDR1 SGHNT, CDR2 YYREEE (reference sequence). Clones were sequenced by immunoSEQ multiplex PCR, and TCRdb holds only the in-frame ones, with some missing. The sample yields around 66,000 clones, about 90% seen once. The data originate from a study of OX40 agonist ivuxolimab in advanced cancers. Study at large: Patients enrolled in dose escalation were diagnosed with hepatocellular carcinoma, melanoma, renal cell or head and neck cancer. Study conclusions and caveats: Some patients who did not respond also had low normalized T-cell clonal expansion. On average, CD8+ T cells showed a greater number of expanded clones than CD4+. By week 6 at 0.1 to 3.0 mg/kg, blood CD4+ and CD8+ T cells had expanded clonally.

This TCR came from an adult with an advanced solid tumor such as melanoma, head and neck, liver or kidney cancer. V usage is TRBV5-4 and J usage is TRBJ1-5; D perhaps matches TRBD1 (5 bases). The sample in question was CD4+ or CD8+ T cells sorted from blood, obtained in a trial of the OX40 agonist ivuxolimab. The CDR3 reads CASSLQDTNQPQHF. CDR3 DNA: TGTGCCAGCAGCTTGCAGGACACAAATCAGCCCCAGCATTTT.